The rows below give T cell receptor beta chains drawn from one sample of a study of shared clonotypes between healthy human individuals. Sequencing used immunoSEQ multiplex PCR; TCRdb keeps in-frame clones, though not all of them. Here the sample spans around 2,000,000 clones, roughly 94% being singletons. Sequenced: naive CD4+ T cells sorted from blood. These receptors all stem from a man between 18 and 35 years old in good health. Both conserved end residues are part of each CDR3. Each record gives: D gene, J gene, V gene, clone size, CDR3 DNA, CDR3 protein. D genes are given only for firm matches. Part of the rows lack a size; the others show once, few, many or a class for expanded clones.

D: .
J: TRBJ1-5
V: TRBV6-5
size: .
DNA: TGTGCCAGCAGTTCATTGGGTTCGAAGGTTCAGCCCCAGCATTTT
CDR3: CASSSLGSKVQPQHF

D: TRBD1
J: TRBJ1-6
V: TRBV27
size: .
DNA: TGTGCCAGCAGTCGAGTCCCGGGACAGGGGGCTAATTCACCCCTCCACTTT
CDR3: CASSRVPGQGANSPLHF

D: TRBD1
J: TRBJ1-1
V: TRBV6-1
size: .
DNA: TGTGCCAGCAGTGAAGCTCTGACAGGGGCGGGGAACACTGAAGCTTTCTTT
CDR3: CASSEALTGAGNTEAFF

D: TRBD1
J: TRBJ2-2
V: TRBV6-5
size: .
DNA: TGTGCCAGCAGTTACTCGGACAGGGTCCAGGAGCTGTTTTTT
CDR3: CASSYSDRVQELFF

D: .
J: TRBJ1-2
V: TRBV7-9
size: .
DNA: TGTGCCAGCAGCTTTGGGGGCGCGAACTATGGCTACACCTTC
CDR3: CASSFGGANYGYTF

D: .
J: TRBJ2-3
V: TRBV28
size: .
DNA: TGTGCCAGCAGTCCGAACCCCCGTGTTCATACGCAGTATTTT
CDR3: CASSPNPRVHTQYF

D: TRBD1
J: TRBJ1-1
V: TRBV5-1
size: .
DNA: TGCGCCAGCAGCTTGACAGGGGCCGGGGGATGGCGGGCTGAAGCTTTCTTT
CDR3: CASSLTGAGGWRAEAFF

D: .
J: TRBJ2-3
V: TRBV2
size: .
DNA: TGTGCCAGCGGGGGAAGCGGTAGCACAGATACGCAGTATTTT
CDR3: CASGGSGSTDTQYF

D: TRBD1
J: TRBJ1-1
V: TRBV5-6
size: .
DNA: TGTGCCAGCAGCCAGGGACAGGGGGCGGGAACTGAAGCTTTCTTT
CDR3: CASSQGQGAGTEAFF

D: .
J: TRBJ1-1
V: TRBV20-1
size: .
DNA: TGCAGAGTAGAAGCGAACACTGAAGCTTTCTTT
CDR3: CRVEANTEAFF

D: TRBD1
J: TRBJ1-2
V: TRBV30
size: .
DNA: TGTGCCTGGAGTGTACCCCAGGGGGCGTACTATGGCTACACCTTC
CDR3: CAWSVPQGAYYGYTF

D: TRBD2
J: TRBJ2-5
V: TRBV27
size: .
DNA: TGTGCCAGCAGTTTGGCTAGCGGGGGGAAAGAGACCCAGTACTTC
CDR3: CASSLASGGKETQYF

D: .
J: TRBJ2-7
V: TRBV19
size: .
DNA: TGTGCCAGTAGTCCTAAGTTGGGTTTTCTCTCCTACGAGCAGTACTTC
CDR3: CASSPKLGFLSYEQYF

D: TRBD1
J: TRBJ1-5
V: TRBV7-2
size: .
DNA: TGTGCCAGCAGCTCGACAGGGTATCAGCCCCAGCATTTT
CDR3: CASSSTGYQPQHF

D: .
J: TRBJ1-4
V: TRBV30
size: .
DNA: TGTGCCTGGAGTGGGAATGAAAAACTGTTTTTT
CDR3: CAWSGNEKLFF

D: .
J: TRBJ2-7
V: TRBV6-5
size: .
DNA: TGTGCCAGCAGTTACTCGACCAGAAAAGGTTACGAGCAGTACTTC
CDR3: CASSYSTRKGYEQYF

D: .
J: TRBJ1-4
V: TRBV6-1
size: .
DNA: TGTGCCAGCAGTGCACAGGGAGGTACTGAAAAACTGTTTTTT
CDR3: CASSAQGGTEKLFF

D: TRBD1
J: TRBJ1-2
V: TRBV19
size: .
DNA: TGTGCCAGTAGTATCGTCGGACAGGGGAGCTATGGCTACACCTTC
CDR3: CASSIVGQGSYGYTF

D: TRBD1
J: TRBJ2-2
V: TRBV5-4
size: .
DNA: TGTGCCAGCAGCTTGTCAGGGGGCCCCGGGGAGCTGTTTTTT
CDR3: CASSLSGGPGELFF

D: .
J: TRBJ2-7
V: TRBV28
size: .
DNA: TGTGCCAGCAGGAAGGGTGGGCTCTACGAGCAGTACTTC
CDR3: CASRKGGLYEQYF

D: TRBD1
J: TRBJ2-7
V: TRBV9
size: once
DNA: TGTGCCAGCAGCTTAGACGGACAGGGGGCTTCTTACGAGCAGTACTTC
CDR3: CASSLDGQGASYEQYF

D: TRBD1
J: TRBJ1-2
V: TRBV28
size: .
DNA: TGTGCCAGCAGGTCGACAGGGGAGTATGTTGGCTACACCTTC
CDR3: CASRSTGEYVGYTF

D: TRBD1
J: TRBJ1-1
V: TRBV7-9
size: .
DNA: TGTGCCAGCAGCTTGGGACAGGGCTCCATGAACACTGAAGCTTTCTTT
CDR3: CASSLGQGSMNTEAFF

D: TRBD1
J: TRBJ2-7
V: TRBV18
size: .
DNA: TGTGCCAGCTCACCTGGGACAGGGAGCTCCTACGAGCAGTACTTC
CDR3: CASSPGTGSSYEQYF

D: TRBD1
J: TRBJ1-1
V: TRBV6-5
size: .
DNA: TGTGCCAGCAGTTACGGGACAGGGGCGGGAACTGAAGCTTTCTTT
CDR3: CASSYGTGAGTEAFF

D: TRBD2
J: TRBJ2-3
V: TRBV10-3
size: once
DNA: TGTGCCATCAAGGCTTCACTAGCGGGAGATCGTACGCAGTATTTT
CDR3: CAIKASLAGDRTQYF

D: .
J: TRBJ2-7
V: TRBV11-2
size: .
DNA: TGTGCCAGCAGCCCTGCGACGGCGCCCTACGAGCAGTACTTC
CDR3: CASSPATAPYEQYF